The entry that follows covers one TCR beta chain sequence. Its target is not known. The data originate from a study of T-cell memory formation after mild COVID-19. General observations from the study: Memory cells collected pre-infection included some clones that later responded, suggesting cross-reactive memory joined. Contracting clones, day 15 to 85, had balanced CD4/CD8, and later expanders favored CD4+.

TCRdb re-analysed the 5' RACE reads in MiXCR, keeping a single row per CDR3 protein. This table holds around 220,000 distinct CDR3 sequences, over 15% found once. Deletions cut 0 bases from V and 8 bases from J, with 14 bases between. This CDR3 is 15 amino acids long. Germline V lookup: CDR1 MGHRA, CDR2 YSYEKL. The sample comprised PBMCs or a T cell subset sorted from them (not recorded which). This sequence was found in a man aged 18-30 years who had mild COVID-19 (a few samples of this study predate the infection). Cell type and time point are not known. The chain uses TRBV4-1 and TRBJ2-1, with D possibly TRBD1 on 5 matching bases. CDR3 loop: CASSQETTGADEQFF. The CDR3, as DNA: TGCGCCAGCAGCCAAGAAACCACAGGAGCCGATGAGCAGTTCTTC.